This T cell receptor (beta chain) was sequenced in a study of long-term antiretroviral therapy in people with HIV. The study's findings and limits: Diversity increased after ART yet remained lower than in transplant donor controls. Participants lacked recorded data on ART adherence, viral resistance or therapy changes.

Points on this clone: Its specificity is unknown.

Survey level was the resolution at which the v3.0 immunoSEQ assay ran. Sequencing was performed with immunoSEQ multiplex PCR; in TCRdb, only in-frame clones are kept and a portion is missing. The sample lists some 31,000 clones; around nine tenths were seen once. The source material was unsorted PBMCs, sampled 1.1 years after starting antiretroviral therapy. The receptor's source is a man younger than 30 with HIV.

The CDR3 spells CAIGQGATGELFF. The CDR3 nucleotides are TGTGCCATCGGACAGGGGGCCACCGGGGAGCTGTTTTTT. The chain recombines TRBV10-3 with TRBJ2-2, with TRBD1 matching 11 bases. Germline CDR1 reads ENHRY; CDR2 reads SYGVKD. V lost 8 bases to trimming and J lost 4 bases; unmatched junction nucleotides: 0. The CDR3 consists of 13 residues.